These 31 T cell receptor beta chains originate from one sample sequenced in a study of Ad26.COV2.S vaccination and SARS-CoV-2 variants. The treatment denotes: about 20 received Ad26.COV2.S at low or high dose, single or two shots; about 5 received placebo; per-sample allocation not given. Sample collection was performed on day 63 after the first vaccine or placebo injection. Profiling relied on immunoSEQ multiplex PCR, and the TCRdb table lists in-frame clones only, not all of them. The sample lists 300,000 to 400,000 clones; around 88% were seen once. Sequences were derived from peripheral blood, sampled in a trial of Ad26.COV2.S vaccine versus placebo. The receptor set was obtained from a person between 18 and 65 years old who received the Ad26.COV2.S COVID-19 vaccine or a placebo.

In this sample, this clone turned up once. V gene TRBV4-1 combines with J gene TRBJ1-5, with TRBD1 as a possible D gene (6 bases). V dropped 5 bases and J dropped 4 bases, with 9 bases sitting between them. The CDR3 has 13 residues. CDR1 and CDR2 (germline): MGHRA, YSYEKL. The CDR3 nucleotides read TGCGCCAGCAGCTGGGGGGCAAATCAGCCCCAGCATTTT. As protein: CASSWGANQPQHF.

The chain joins TRBV21-1 to TRBJ1-1. TRBV21-1 represents a pseudogene. The CDR3 has 12 amino acids. The CDR3 sequence: CASTDENTEAFF. The CDR3 coding sequence is TGTGCCAGCACTGACGAGAACACTGAAGCTTTCTTT.

The rearrangement links TRBV6-5 to TRBJ1-1; no reliable D call. The ends were cut back, 6 bases at V and 4 bases at J, with 12 bases in the middle. The CDR3 is 13 residues long. CDR1 and CDR2 (germline): MNHEY, SVGAGI. The CDR3 loop reads CASRPPAGTEAFF. The CDR3, as DNA: TGTGCCAGCAGGCCCCCCGCGGGCACTGAAGCTTTCTTT.

This rearrangement joins TRBV28 to TRBJ1-5, with D possibly being TRBD1 (5 bases). CDR3 length equals 15 residues. Germline-derived CDR1 and CDR2 are MDHEN and SYDVKM. V gave up 6 bases and J gave up 6 bases, with 18 bases separating them. The CDR3 sequence: CASSRFEVRGQPQHF. The CDR3, as DNA: TGTGCCAGCAGCCGTTTTGAGGTTAGGGGTCAGCCCCAGCATTTT.

The chain uses TRBV10-3 and TRBJ1-3, with 7 bases lining up with TRBD1. CDR3 length: 16 amino acids. V dropped 0 bases and J dropped 0; count of bases not matched to a gene: 2. Germline-derived CDR1 and CDR2 are ENHRY and SYGVKD. The CDR3 is CAISESGTASGNTIYF. CDR3 DNA sequence: TGTGCCATCAGTGAGTCGGGGACAGCCTCTGGAAACACCATATATTTT.

The chain uses TRBV7-3 and TRBJ2-2, with D possibly TRBD2 on 6 matching bases. Trimming took 5 bases from V and 0 from J, leaving 13 bases between them. This CDR3 has 16 residues. Germline values: CDR1 SGHTA, CDR2 FQGTGA. CDR3 nucleotides: TGTGCCAGCAGCGCTCTGGCGGGGACGAACACCGGGGAGCTGTTTTTT. Translation: CASSALAGTNTGELFF.

The chain employs TRBV14 and TRBJ1-4; TRBD1 matches at 7 bases. V was clipped by 3 bases and J by 8 bases; unmatched bases: 9. The CDR3 is 15 amino acids. The germline V gene encodes CDR1 SGHDN and CDR2 FVKESK. In DNA form, the CDR3 reads TGTGCCAGCAGCCACACCGCAGGGGGTGGCGAAAAACTGTTTTTT. This codes for CASSHTAGGGEKLFF.

The V and J genes are TRBV5-8 and TRBJ1-1; D is ambiguous. The V gene's germline CDR1 is SGHTS and CDR2 YDEGEE. This CDR3 has 15 residues. V gave up 4 bases and J gave up 1 base, with 14 bases separating them. CDR3 residues: CASSLGYTSNTEAFF. CDR3 DNA sequence: TGTGCCAGCAGCCTTGGGTACACGTCGAACACTGAAGCTTTCTTT.

The chain joins TRBV5-1 to TRBJ2-5; D unresolved. The CDR3 consists of 14 residues. CDR1 and CDR2 from the germline V gene are SGHRS and YFSETQ. The V end lost 0 bases, the J end lost 3 bases, and 9 bases lay between the germline ends. CDR3 in amino acids: CASSLDGREETQYF. The CDR3 coding sequence is TGCGCCAGCAGCTTGGACGGTAGAGAAGAGACCCAGTACTTC.

The rearrangement links TRBV4-1 to TRBJ2-3; possibly TRBD2 for D (6 bases). Trimming pared 1 base from V and 2 bases from J, leaving 13 bases between. Germline V gene lookup returns CDR1 MGHRA and CDR2 YSYEKL. CDR3 length: 16 amino acids. As DNA, the CDR3 is TGCGCCAGCAGCCAAGTTTGGTTGCGGGACACAGATACGCAGTATTTT. This codes for CASSQVWLRDTDTQYF.

V usage is TRBV3-1 (or the pseudogene TRBV3-2) and J usage is TRBJ2-1, with D tentatively TRBD2 (5 bases). V was pared by 0 bases and J by 0 bases, with 12 bases between. From germline, CDR1 is LGHDT and CDR2 YNNKEL (reference sequence). There are 17 residues in the CDR3. The CDR3 sequence: CASSQEPSWSSYNEQFF. CDR3 DNA: TGTGCCAGCAGCCAAGAACCTAGCTGGAGCTCCTACAATGAGCAGTTCTTC.

The rearrangement uses TRBV7-8 and TRBJ2-2; TRBD2 matches at 13 bases. Trimming took 5 bases from V and 3 from J; bases not matched to a gene: 3. Germline assignment: CDR1 SGHVS and CDR2 FQNEAQ. The CDR3 covers 16 residues. CDR3 DNA sequence: TGTGCCAGCAGCACTAGCGGGGGGGAACACACCGGGGAGCTGTTTTTT. Its translation: CASSTSGGEHTGELFF.

The chain links TRBV5-4 to TRBJ2-3; the match to TRBD2 covers 12 bases. Germline CDR1 reads SGHNT; CDR2 reads YYREEE (reference sequence). The junction had 14 bases not matched to a gene; V was cut back by 3 bases and J by 3 bases. This CDR3 has 19 residues. CDR3 nucleotides: TGTGCCAGCAGCTCCACGGGGGGGCTAGCGGGAGGGCCAACAGATACGCAGTATTTT. Translated, it gives CASSSTGGLAGGPTDTQYF.

The chain employs TRBV7-9 and TRBJ1-2; TRBD1 matches 7 bases. In germline, CDR1 is SEHNR, CDR2 FQNEAQ (reference sequence). V lost 2 bases and J lost 8; bases outside the gene matches: 2. The CDR3 is 12 amino acids. CDR3 sequence: CASSLSDRGYTF. Here the CDR3 DNA reads TGTGCCAGCAGCTTATCGGACAGGGGCTACACCTTC. Filled out from reference TRBV7-9 and TRBJ1-2, the complete variable domain reads DTGVSQNPRHKITKRGQNVTFRCDPISEHNRLYWYRQTLGQGPEFLTYFQNEAQLEKSRLLSDRFSAERPKGSFSTLEIQRTEQGDSAMYLCASSLSDRGYTFGSGTRLTVV.

Many counts were recorded for this clone. CDR3: CASSRLPSGGGATDTQYF. The CDR3 DNA is TGCGCCAGCAGCCGCCTACCTTCGGGCGGGGGGGCAACAGATACGCAGTATTTT. The V gene is TRBV5-1, the J gene TRBJ2-3, with TRBD2 identical over 9 bases. Germline loops: CDR1 SGHRS, CDR2 YFSETQ. The CDR3 is 18 residues long. V was pared by 4 bases and J by 3 bases, with 15 bases of the junction left unmatched.

The V and J genes are TRBV5-1 and TRBJ2-1, with D possibly being TRBD2 (6 bases). The CDR3 sequence is 13 residues long. Trimming took off 6 bases at V and 3 bases at J, with 10 bases between the two ends. CDR1 is SGHRS and CDR2 is YFSETQ in the germline V gene. CDR3 nucleotide sequence: TGCGCCAGCAACGGGGGAAACTACAATGAGCAGTTCTTC. It is translated as CASNGGNYNEQFF.

The chain links TRBV18 to TRBJ2-3, with D unresolved. CDR1 is KGHSH, CDR2 LQKENI, per germline. This CDR3 is built from 15 residues. Trimming took off 4 bases at V and 1 base at J, with 12 bases between the two ends. CDR3 protein: CASSLLAPGTDTQYF. The CDR3 bases are TGTGCCAGCTCACTCCTGGCCCCTGGCACAGATACGCAGTATTTT.

The V call is TRBV4-1, the J call TRBJ2-2, with TRBD2 as a possible D gene (7 bases). V lost 1 base to trimming and J lost 4 bases, with 19 bases between them. The CDR3 is 18 residues long. In germline, CDR1 is MGHRA, CDR2 YSYEKL. CDR3 nucleotides: TGCGCCAGCAGCCAAGTAAAGGGGGGGCGCCGGGGCACCGGGGAGCTGTTTTTT. Protein sequence: CASSQVKGGRRGTGELFF.

This rearrangement joins TRBV28 to TRBJ2-7, with TRBD2 matching over 7 bases. The CDR3 runs 19 residues. Germline assignment: CDR1 MDHEN and CDR2 SYDVKM. Unmatched junction bases numbered 20, after V lost 3 bases and J lost 3 bases. CDR3 DNA sequence: TGTGCCAGCAGTTTGGCGGGTTTGGTCGCCCCTAGCGGACTCTACGAGCAGTACTTC. This sequence encodes CASSLAGLVAPSGLYEQYF.

The V call is TRBV27, the J call TRBJ1-1; 7 bases are a match to TRBD1. V lost 5 bases, J lost 10 bases, and 13 bases stayed unmatched. From germline, CDR1 is MNHEY and CDR2 SMNVEV (reference sequence). The CDR3 covers 14 residues. DNA of the CDR3: TGTGCCAGCAGTCCATCCATGAGGGGGCAGTCAGCTTTCTTT. Amino acids: CASSPSMRGQSAFF.

The J gene is TRBJ1-5, the V gene TRBV19; 12 bases align to TRBD1. J was trimmed by 3 bases and V by 6 bases; bases with no gene match: 3. This CDR3 spans 15 amino acids. Germline lookup yields CDR1 LNHDA and CDR2 SQIVND (reference sequence). CDR3 protein: CASRRDRGPNQPQHF. In nucleotides, the CDR3 is TGTGCCAGTAGACGGGACAGGGGGCCCAATCAGCCCCAGCATTTT.

J is TRBJ2-2 and V is TRBV29-1, with D perhaps TRBD1 (6 bases). V was cut by 7 bases and J by 2 bases, with 14 bases left in between. This CDR3 spans 14 amino acids. From germline, CDR1 is SQVTM and CDR2 ANQGSEA. The CDR3 protein is CSAGTGTNTGELFF. In DNA, the CDR3 is TGCAGCGCCGGGACCGGGACAAACACCGGGGAGCTGTTTTTT.

This chain connects TRBV2 to TRBJ2-7; D gene unclear. The CDR3 totals 12 residues. The V and J ends lost 1 base and 5 bases respectively, with 6 bases between them. Germline values: CDR1 SNHLY, CDR2 FYNNEI. This CDR3 is CASSEVAHEQYF. The CDR3 DNA follows: TGTGCCAGCAGTGAAGTCGCCCACGAGCAGTACTTC.

The J gene is TRBJ2-5, the V gene TRBV5-1, with 8 bases aligning to TRBD1. Germline values: CDR1 SGHRS, CDR2 YFSETQ. The CDR3 covers 16 residues. The ends lost 2 bases at V and 4 bases at J; junction bases unmatched: 10. In nucleotides, the CDR3 is TGCGCCAGCAGCTTAGCCGGGGGACAGGTACGAGAGACCCAGTACTTC. As protein: CASSLAGGQVRETQYF.

The count of this clone is one. CDR3 loop: CASSLGGWGGVYNSPLHF. Written as DNA, the CDR3 is TGTGCCAGCAGCTTAGGCGGTTGGGGGGGGGTCTATAATTCACCCCTCCACTTT. The chain employs TRBV7-8 and TRBJ1-6; D possibly corresponds to TRBD1 (5 bases). V lost 1 base, J lost 3 bases, and 16 bases lay in between. The germline gives CDR1 SGHVS, CDR2 FQNEAQ. The CDR3 sequence is 18 residues long.

The chain recombines TRBV20-1 with TRBJ1-2, with a possible D match to TRBD1 (5 bases). V lost 3 bases and J 6 bases, leaving 5 bases between the germline ends. The germline CDR1 and CDR2 sequences are DFQATT and SNEGSKA (reference sequence). This CDR3 spans 10 amino acids. In nucleotides, the CDR3 is TGCAGTGCTAGCAGGGATGGCTACACCTTC. The encoded protein is CSASRDGYTF.

The chain is built from TRBV13 and TRBJ1-1; 7 bases map to TRBD1. V shed 1 base, J shed 5 bases, and the junction held 4 bases outside the gene matches. CDR1 PRHDT and CDR2 FYEKMQ come from the germline V gene (reference sequence). The CDR3 has 14 amino acids. CDR3 sequence: CASSLVQGQTEAFF. The CDR3 nucleotides read TGTGCCAGCAGCTTAGTACAGGGACAGACTGAAGCTTTCTTT.

This chain connects TRBV29-1 to TRBJ1-4; maybe TRBD1 (5 bases). This CDR3 is 11 amino acids long. The germline V gene has CDR1 SQVTM and CDR2 ANQGSEA. Trimming removed 4 bases at V and 8 bases at J, with 8 bases between. The CDR3 loop is CSVGGGEKLFF. CDR3 sequence (DNA): TGCAGCGTTGGCGGGGGAGAAAAACTGTTTTTT.

The chain carries TRBV5-1 and TRBJ2-2; 9 bases agree with TRBD1. CDR3 length: 15 amino acids. From germline, CDR1 is SGHRS and CDR2 YFSETQ. V gave up 5 bases and J gave up 5 bases; unmatched junction bases: 7. The CDR3 nucleotides read TGCGCCAGCAGTGGGGGACAGGGATTGACCGGGGAGCTGTTTTTT. Protein sequence: CASSGGQGLTGELFF.

This chain joins TRBV28 and TRBJ2-7; TRBD2 matches at 7 bases. CDR1 is MDHEN, CDR2 SYDVKM, per germline. This CDR3 is built from 15 residues. The trim removed 6 bases at V and 2 bases at J, leaving 10 bases unmatched. CDR3 nucleotide sequence: TGTGCCAGCAGCCAAGATCTAGCGGAGACCTACGAGCAGTACTTC. It translates to CASSQDLAETYEQYF.

This sequence joins TRBV19 and TRBJ2-5; D assignment may be TRBD1 or TRBD2 (5 bases each). Trimming removed 6 bases at V and 2 bases at J, with 16 bases between. The CDR3 loop spans 15 amino acids. Germline CDR1 LNHDA, CDR2 SQIVND (reference sequence). CDR3 sequence reads: CASRVSGTGQETQYF. As DNA, the CDR3 is TGTGCCAGTAGGGTCTCCGGGACGGGACAAGAGACCCAGTACTTC. Full variable domain (outside the CDR3, taken from reference TRBV19 and TRBJ2-5): DGGITQSPKYLFRKEGQNVTLSCEQNLNHDAMYWYRQDPGQGLRLIYYSQIVNDFQKGDIAEGYSVSREKKESFPLTVTSAQKNPTAFYLCASRVSGTGQETQYFGPGTRLLVL.